This is a list of T cell receptor beta chains from one sample in a study of blood T cell repertoires in COVID-19. The assay was immunoSEQ multiplex PCR, and TCRdb's table has in-frame clones only and misses some. The table lists fewer than 65,000 clones, approximately 90% of them singletons, with 15% to 20% in the top ten. Sequenced input: peripheral blood. The receptors come from a woman aged 55-69 years with COVID-19, enrolled during active disease. Each CDR3 is given without its conserved first and last residue. Fields, in order: clone size, V gene, CDR3 protein. Only some rows state a clone size, as once, few, many or a class for expanded clones.

>-|TRBV11-3
ASSFRGSYNEQF
>-|TRBV7-3
ASSLVSGYVGTDTQY
>-|TRBV5-1
ASSPGQGNYGYT
>once|TRBV18
ASSPRVATYEQY
>-|TRBV7-9
ASSLGGLENTEAF
>-|TRBV5-5
ASSHGTGGNYEQY
>-|TRBV27
ASSSEPPQGWFGTEAF
>few|TRBV24-1
AAPLLATNEKLF
>-|TRBV11-3
ASSLVAGRGDTQY
>-|TRBV7-9
ASSVDRVSSYEQY
>-|TRBV6-5
ASTRTYEQY
>-|TRBV7-6
AGLGPRDYSNQPQH
>-|TRBV28
ATSGVYEQY
>-|TRBV4-1
ASSRGQGEGEAF
>-|TRBV5-5
ASSLAAGNGYT
>-|TRBV29-1
SVESRDKGTEAF
>-|TRBV30
AWSRDAGMDYEQY
>-|TRBV19
ASSSKTGMTDTQY
>-|TRBV19
ASRDYKTGPRNTIY
>-|TRBV5-4
ASSRPGQEFSGANVLT
>-|TRBV12-5
ASGLVPGSYEQY
>-|TRBV6-2/TRBV6-3
ASSSTSGRSDTQY
>-|TRBV11-2
ASSFGGYTEAF
>-|TRBV13
ASTNTVSYEQY
>-|TRBV25-1
ASSEYKDFFTDTQY
>-|TRBV7-2
ASSLDRVGQPQH
>-|TRBV15
ATSRDRHSKQPQH
>-|TRBV5-1
ASSLRGGGQPQH
>-|TRBV18
ASSPPIRDRYEKLF
>-|TRBV5-1
ASSADRGRREQY
>-|TRBV28
ASSLFKGINSPLH
>-|TRBV11-2
ASSLDVRAYEQY
>-|TRBV7-2
ASSLEAGRTYEQY
>-|TRBV7-8
ASRIQGAEEQY
>-|TRBV25-1
ASSGPGLAEYYEQY
>-|TRBV19
ASTTFRGTGRVEQF
>-|TRBV5-1
ASSVGLGGTEAF
>-|TRBV5-4
ASSLEAERAPYEQY
>once|TRBV19
ASSIAGESSYEQY
>-|TRBV19
ASSIETEMNTEAF
>-|TRBV5-1
ASSLSDRYSYEQY
>-|TRBV18
ASSQENRGFQPQH
>-|TRBV6-1
ASSEGRGQPQH
>-|TRBV3-1/TRBV3-2
ASSPRDRSYNEQF
>-|TRBV19
ASTFVRGSGNTIY
>-|TRBV28
ASSWTGRNQPQH
>-|TRBV11-2
ASSLVMRLANEQF
>-|TRBV10-3
AISESGTSVEQF
>few|TRBV9
ASSVQISGNTIY
>-|TRBV30
AWSGSTGGLPQH
>-|TRBV18
ASSFGLAGSSGANVLT
>-|TRBV19
ASLGRRLF
>-|TRBV27
ASSSSPGTGIGH
>-|TRBV19
ASSSGTSGSNDEQY
>-|TRBV9
ASSVTGGTTEAF